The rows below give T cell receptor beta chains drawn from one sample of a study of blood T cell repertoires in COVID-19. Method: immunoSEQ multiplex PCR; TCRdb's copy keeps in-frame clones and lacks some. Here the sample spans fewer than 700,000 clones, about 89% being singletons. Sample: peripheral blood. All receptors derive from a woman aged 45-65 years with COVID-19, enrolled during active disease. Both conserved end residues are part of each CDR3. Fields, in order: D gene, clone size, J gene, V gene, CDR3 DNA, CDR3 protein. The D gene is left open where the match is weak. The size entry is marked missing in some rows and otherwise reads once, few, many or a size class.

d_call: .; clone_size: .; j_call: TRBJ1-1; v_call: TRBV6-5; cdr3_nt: TGTGCCAGCAGTCGGGGGGGGAACACTGAAGCTTTCTTT; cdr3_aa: CASSRGGNTEAFF
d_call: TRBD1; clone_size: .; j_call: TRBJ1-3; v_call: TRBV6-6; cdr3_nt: TGTGCCAGCAGTCGTAACAGGGGGCGAGGAAACACCATATATTTT; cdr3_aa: CASSRNRGRGNTIYF
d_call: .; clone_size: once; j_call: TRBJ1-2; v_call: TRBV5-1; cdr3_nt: TGCGCCAGCAGCTTGGGGGCCTCATATGGCTACACCTTC; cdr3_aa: CASSLGASYGYTF
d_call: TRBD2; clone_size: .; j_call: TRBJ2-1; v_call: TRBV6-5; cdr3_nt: TGTGCCAGCAGCCTTTTTAGCGGGGGGGCGAGTGAGCAGTTCTTC; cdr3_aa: CASSLFSGGASEQFF
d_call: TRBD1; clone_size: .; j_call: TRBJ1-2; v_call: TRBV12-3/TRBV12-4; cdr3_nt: TGTGCCAGCAGGGGACAGACCCCAGGGGGCTACACCTTC; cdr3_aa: CASRGQTPGGYTF
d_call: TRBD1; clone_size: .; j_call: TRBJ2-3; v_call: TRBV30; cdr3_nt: TGTGCCTGGAGTGTCGACAGGGGGTATCGGGATACGCAGTATTTT; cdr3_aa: CAWSVDRGYRDTQYF
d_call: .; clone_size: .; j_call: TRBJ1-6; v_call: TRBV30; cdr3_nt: TGTGCCTGGAGTGACCCGAGGTGGGGGCATAATTCACCCCTCCACTTT; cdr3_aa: CAWSDPRWGHNSPLHF
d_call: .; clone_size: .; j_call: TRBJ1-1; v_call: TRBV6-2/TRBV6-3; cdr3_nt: TGTGCCAGCAGTTACGGCGAGGGCACTGAAGCTTTCTTT; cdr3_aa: CASSYGEGTEAFF
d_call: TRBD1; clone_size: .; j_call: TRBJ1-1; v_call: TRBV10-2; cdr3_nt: TGCGCCAGCAGGGACAGGGGGACGAACACTGAAGCTTTCTTT; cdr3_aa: CASRDRGTNTEAFF
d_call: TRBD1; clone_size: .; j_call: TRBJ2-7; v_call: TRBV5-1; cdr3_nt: TGCGCCAGCACCCGGACAGGGGGAGAGTACGAGCAGTACTTC; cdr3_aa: CASTRTGGEYEQYF
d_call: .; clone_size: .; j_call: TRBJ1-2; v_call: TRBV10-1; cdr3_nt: TGCGCCAGCAGTGACATTACGAACAGGGACCCTAACTATGGCTACACCTTC; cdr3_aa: CASSDITNRDPNYGYTF
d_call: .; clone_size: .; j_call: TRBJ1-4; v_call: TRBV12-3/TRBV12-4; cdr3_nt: TGTGCCAGCAGAACCGCCGGGGGTGAAAAACTGTTTTTT; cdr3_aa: CASRTAGGEKLFF
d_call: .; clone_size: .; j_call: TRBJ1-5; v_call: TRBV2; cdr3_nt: TGTGCCAGCAGTGCATTCAGGGGAGGGAGCAATCAGCCCCAGCATTTT; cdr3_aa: CASSAFRGGSNQPQHF
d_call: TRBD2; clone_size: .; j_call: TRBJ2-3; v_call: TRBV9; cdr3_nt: TGTGCCAGCAGCTCTATCCTAGCGGGGGATACAGATACGCAGTATTTT; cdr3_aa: CASSSILAGDTDTQYF
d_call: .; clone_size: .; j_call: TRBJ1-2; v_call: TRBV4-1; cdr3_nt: TGCGCCAGCAGCCAACCCGGGTCAGCGGGTGGCTACACCTTC; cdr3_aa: CASSQPGSAGGYTF
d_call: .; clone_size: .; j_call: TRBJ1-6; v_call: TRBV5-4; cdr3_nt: TGTGCCAGCAGCTTGGAGCGATATTCACCCCTCCACTTT; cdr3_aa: CASSLERYSPLHF
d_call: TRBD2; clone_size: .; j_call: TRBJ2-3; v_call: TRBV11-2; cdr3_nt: TGTGCCAGCAGCCCCCCTCGGGCTAGCGGGCGTAGAGATACGCAGTATTTT; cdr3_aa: CASSPPRASGRRDTQYF
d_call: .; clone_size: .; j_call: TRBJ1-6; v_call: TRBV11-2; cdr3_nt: TGTGCCAGCAGCTTTAGCTCCTATAATTCACCCCTCCACTTT; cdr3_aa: CASSFSSYNSPLHF
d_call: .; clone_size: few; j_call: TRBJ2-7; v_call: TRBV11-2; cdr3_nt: TGTGCCAGCAGATCATCCTACGAGCAGTACTTC; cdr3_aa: CASRSSYEQYF
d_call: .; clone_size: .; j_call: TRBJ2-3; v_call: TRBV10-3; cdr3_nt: TGTGCCACCCAAGCGGATACGCAGTATTTT; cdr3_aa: CATQADTQYF
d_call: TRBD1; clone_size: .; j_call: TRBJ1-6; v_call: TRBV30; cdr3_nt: TGTGCCTGGAGTGTAAGGACAGGGTCTCACGACCAGCATTCACCCCTCCACTTT; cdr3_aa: CAWSVRTGSHDQHSPLHF
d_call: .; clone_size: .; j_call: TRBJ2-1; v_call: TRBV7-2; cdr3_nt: TGTGCCAGCAGCCGGATAAGGGGAGGTGAGCAGTTCTTC; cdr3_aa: CASSRIRGGEQFF
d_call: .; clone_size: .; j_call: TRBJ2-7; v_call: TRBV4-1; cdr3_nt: TGCGCCAGCAGCCGCCCCGGGGTATCGTACGAGCAGTACTTC; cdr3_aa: CASSRPGVSYEQYF
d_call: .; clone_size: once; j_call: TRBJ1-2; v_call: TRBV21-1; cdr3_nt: TGTGCCAGCAGTGGGAGGCCGGGACAGAGCTCCGGTGGCTACACCTTC; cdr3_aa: CASSGRPGQSSGGYTF
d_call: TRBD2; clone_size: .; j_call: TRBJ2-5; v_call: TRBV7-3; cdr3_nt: TGTGCCAGCAGCGTTAGCGGGGGGTACCAAGAGACCCAGTACTTC; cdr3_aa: CASSVSGGYQETQYF
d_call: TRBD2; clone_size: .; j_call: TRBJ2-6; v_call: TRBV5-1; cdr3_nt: TGCGCCAGCAGCTCACTAGCGGGGGGCTCTGGGGCCAACGTCCTGACTTTC; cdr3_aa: CASSSLAGGSGANVLTF
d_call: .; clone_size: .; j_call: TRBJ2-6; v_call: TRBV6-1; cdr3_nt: TGTGCCAGCAGTGAACGGGGGACTGGGGCCAACGTCCTGACTTTC; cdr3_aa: CASSERGTGANVLTF
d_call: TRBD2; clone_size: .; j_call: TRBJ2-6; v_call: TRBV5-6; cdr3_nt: TGTGCCAGCAGCCGAGGACTAGTCCCTGGGGCCAACGTCCTGACTTTC; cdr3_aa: CASSRGLVPGANVLTF
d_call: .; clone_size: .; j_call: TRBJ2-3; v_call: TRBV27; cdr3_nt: TGTGCCAGCAGTTCCGGAGATACGCAGTATTTT; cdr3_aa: CASSSGDTQYF
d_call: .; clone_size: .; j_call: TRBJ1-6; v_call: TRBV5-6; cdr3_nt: TGTGCCAGCAGCTTGTTTGGCGGGTCCCATTCACCCCTCCACTTT; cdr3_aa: CASSLFGGSHSPLHF
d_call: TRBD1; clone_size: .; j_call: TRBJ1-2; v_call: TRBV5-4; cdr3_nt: TGTGCCAGCAGCTGGGACAGGGCTGATGGCTACACCTTC; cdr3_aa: CASSWDRADGYTF
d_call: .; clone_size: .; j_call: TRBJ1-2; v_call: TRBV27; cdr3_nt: TGTGCCAGCAGCTCATCGGGACGGTCAGGGACTGGGAATGGCTACACCTTC; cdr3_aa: CASSSSGRSGTGNGYTF
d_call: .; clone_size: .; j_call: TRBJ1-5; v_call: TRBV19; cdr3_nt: TGTGCGGGAGGACAGCCCCAGCATTTT; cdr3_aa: CAGGQPQHF
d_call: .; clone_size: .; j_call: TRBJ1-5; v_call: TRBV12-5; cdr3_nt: TGTGCTAGTGGTTTGGGACTAGCCAATCAGCCCCAGCATTTT; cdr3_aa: CASGLGLANQPQHF
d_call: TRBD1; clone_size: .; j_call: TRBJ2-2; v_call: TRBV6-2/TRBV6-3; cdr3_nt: TGTGCCAGCAGTGGGGGACAGGGGGCCGGGGAGCTGTTTTTT; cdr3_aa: CASSGGQGAGELFF
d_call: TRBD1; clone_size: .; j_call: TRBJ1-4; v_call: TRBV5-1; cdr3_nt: TGCGCCAGCAGCTTGGCCGGGACAGGGCTCGGTTTCGAAAAACTGTTTTTT; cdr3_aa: CASSLAGTGLGFEKLFF
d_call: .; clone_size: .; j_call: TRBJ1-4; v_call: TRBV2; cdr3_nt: TGTGCCAGCAGTGATTACGTCAGGGAAAAACTGTTTTTT; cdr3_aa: CASSDYVREKLFF
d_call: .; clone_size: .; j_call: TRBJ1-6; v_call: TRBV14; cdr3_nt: TGTGCCAGCAGCTGGACACCAAATTCACCCCTCCACTTT; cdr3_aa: CASSWTPNSPLHF
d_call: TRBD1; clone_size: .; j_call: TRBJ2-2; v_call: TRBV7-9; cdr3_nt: TGTGCCAGCAGACAGGGGGCCCGAACCGGGGAGCTGTTTTTT; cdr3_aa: CASRQGARTGELFF
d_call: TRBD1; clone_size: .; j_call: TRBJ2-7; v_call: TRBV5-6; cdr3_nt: TGTGCCAGCAGCCTCGGACAGGCGGTCCACGAGCAGTACTTC; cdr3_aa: CASSLGQAVHEQYF
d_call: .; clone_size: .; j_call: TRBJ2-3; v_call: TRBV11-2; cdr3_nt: TGTGCCAGCAGCTCCCTGGGGCGGGAAAGCACAGATACGCAGTATTTT; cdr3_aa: CASSSLGRESTDTQYF
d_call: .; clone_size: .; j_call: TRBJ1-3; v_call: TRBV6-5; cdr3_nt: TGTGCCAGCAGCTCACCAGGGGTTGGAAACACCATATATTTT; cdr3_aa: CASSSPGVGNTIYF
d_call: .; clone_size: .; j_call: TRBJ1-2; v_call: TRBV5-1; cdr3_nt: TGCGCCAGCAGCCTGAGTTCTTGGGTGGAGGATGGCTACACCTTC; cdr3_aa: CASSLSSWVEDGYTF
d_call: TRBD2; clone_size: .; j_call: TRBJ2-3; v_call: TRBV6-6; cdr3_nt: TGTGCCACCTTCCGAGGTAGCGGGTCAGATACGCAGTATTTT; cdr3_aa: CATFRGSGSDTQYF
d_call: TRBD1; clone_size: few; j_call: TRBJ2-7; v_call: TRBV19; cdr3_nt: TGTGCCAGTAGTACTCGCGCCGCAGGGGGCTCTTACGAGCAGTACTTC; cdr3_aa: CASSTRAAGGSYEQYF
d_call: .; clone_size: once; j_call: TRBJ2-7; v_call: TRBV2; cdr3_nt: TGTGCCAGCAGCCTGAGCAGGGGCGGCGAGCAGTACTTC; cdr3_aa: CASSLSRGGEQYF
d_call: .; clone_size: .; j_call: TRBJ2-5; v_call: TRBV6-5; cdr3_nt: TGTGCCAGCAGTTCCCCCTTTCGCGTCGTTGAGACCCAGTACTTC; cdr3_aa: CASSSPFRVVETQYF
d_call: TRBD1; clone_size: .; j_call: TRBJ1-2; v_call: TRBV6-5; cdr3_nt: TGTGCCAGCAGTCGACAGGGGTCTAACTATGGCTACACCTTC; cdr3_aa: CASSRQGSNYGYTF
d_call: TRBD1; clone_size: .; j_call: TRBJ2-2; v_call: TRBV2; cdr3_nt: TGTGCCAGCACCAAGGACAGGGGCGGGTCCGGGGAGCTGTTTTTT; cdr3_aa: CASTKDRGGSGELFF
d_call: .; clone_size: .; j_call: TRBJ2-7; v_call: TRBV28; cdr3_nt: TGTGCCAGCAGGCTAACAGCCAACGAGCAGTACTTC; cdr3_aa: CASRLTANEQYF
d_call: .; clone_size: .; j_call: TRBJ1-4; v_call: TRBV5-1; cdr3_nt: TGCGCCAGCAGCTCGACAGGACTTAATGAAAAACTGTTTTTT; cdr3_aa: CASSSTGLNEKLFF
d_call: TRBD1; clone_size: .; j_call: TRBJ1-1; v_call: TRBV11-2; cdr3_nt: TGTGCCAGCAGCTTCGGTAGTGGGACAGTAAACACTGAAGCTTTCTTT; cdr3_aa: CASSFGSGTVNTEAFF